The present TCR beta chain was sequenced within a study of neurological immune-mediated disorders. Study-level findings and limits: Multiple sclerosis, the disease with the least TCR clonal expansion, fell below healthy controls, whereas HTLV-1-associated myelopathy showed the most.

Points on this clonotype: Its antigen remains unidentified.

TCRdb re-called the 5' RACE reads with MiXCR, one entry per CDR3 protein. The sample contains approximately 15,000 distinct CDR3 sequences, about 13% of which appear only once. The sequence was obtained from a female donor with HTLV-1-associated myelopathy (HAM/TSP). The sequencing sample was made of CD8+ T cells from blood.

The CDR3 region has the DNA TGTGCCAGCAGCTTAGGCTCCGGAACTAGCGGTCACTACGAGCAGTACTTC. Amino acid sequence: CASSLGSGTSGHYEQYF. The chain joins TRBV7-6 to TRBJ2-7; 8 bases align to TRBD2. CDR1 and CDR2 (germline): SGHVS, FNYEAQ. The CDR3 is made up of 17 amino acids. J gave up 3 bases and V 1 base, and 11 bases lay outside the gene matches.